The present T cell receptor beta chain was sequenced within a study of T cells in tuberculosis. Sequenced by immunoSEQ multiplex PCR; TCRdb stores in-frame clones only, minus some. The sample lists 6,500 to 8,000 clones, approximately 95% occurring once. Germline CDR1 reads KGHSY; CDR2 reads FQNENV. The CDR3 loop spans 13 amino acids. With V trimmed by 6 bases and J by 4 bases, 5 bases remained unmatched. The sample consisted of PBMCs. The TCR sequence derives from an adult with tuberculosis. The V and J genes are TRBV16 and TRBJ1-2, with 7 nucleotides matching TRBD1. The CDR3 bases are TGTGCCAGCAGGAGACAGGGATTCTATGGCTACACCTTC. Its translation is CASRRQGFYGYTF.